This is a list of T cell receptor beta chains from one sample in a study of blood T cells in healthy people across ages. TCRdb reprocessed the 5' RACE reads with MiXCR, giving one entry per CDR3 protein. The repertoire includes roughly 800,000 distinct CDR3 sequences, around 24% of them detected once, and about 3% sits in the top ten. This sample was also put to use in a study of T cells of mothers and their children.

Sample: blood. The receptors were sampled from a boy between 10 and 17 years old in good health. Each CDR3 is given with its conserved first and last residue. A D gene is named only where the DNA matches it firmly. The listing skips clone size in some rows; elsewhere it reads once, few, many or a size class.

v_gene	len	abundance	d_gene	j_gene	CDR3aa	CDR3nt
TRBV2	15	many	TRBD2	TRBJ2-1	CASSSGLAYYNEQFF	TGTGCCAGCAGCTCGGGACTAGCGTACTACAATGAGCAGTTCTTC
TRBV6-5	13	many	TRBD1	TRBJ1-2	CASSRDRNYGYTF	TGTGCCAGCAGTAGGGACAGAAACTATGGCTACACCTTC
TRBV4-1	17	NA	TRBD1	TRBJ1-6	CASSQPWGQGANSPLHF	TGCGCCAGCAGCCAACCCTGGGGACAGGGGGCAAATTCACCCCTCCACTTT
TRBV7-6	14	few	NA	TRBJ1-4	CASSLAGRVEKLFF	TGTGCCAGCAGCTTGGCCGGGAGGGTTGAAAAACTGTTTTTT
TRBV19	12	NA	TRBD1	TRBJ1-1	CAAKTGSTEAFF	TGTGCCGCGAAGACAGGGAGCACTGAAGCTTTCTTT
TRBV10-2	14	few	TRBD2	TRBJ2-1	CASRGGLAYNEQFF	TGCGCCAGCAGAGGCGGACTAGCCTACAATGAGCAGTTCTTC
TRBV5-1	14	NA	NA	TRBJ2-7	CASSELRGAYEQYF	TGCGCCAGCAGCGAACTCAGGGGGGCCTACGAGCAGTACTTC
TRBV5-5	14	NA	TRBD2	TRBJ2-7	CASDPSGVTYEQYF	TGTGCCAGCGATCCTAGCGGGGTGACCTACGAGCAGTACTTC
TRBV7-2	14	NA	NA	TRBJ1-4	CASRGGGINEKLFF	TGTGCCAGCAGAGGGGGAGGGATCAATGAAAAACTGTTTTTT
TRBV2	16	many	TRBD2	TRBJ2-1	CASSEGLAAKENEQFF	TGTGCCAGCAGTGAGGGACTAGCGGCTAAAGAAAATGAGCAGTTCTTC